The clone carrying this TCR beta chain was recorded at least ten times. Antigen specificity is unknown. The sample comes from a study of neurological immune-mediated disorders. Broader study findings: The most TCR clonal expansion was seen in HTLV-1-associated myelopathy, and the least was seen in multiple sclerosis, which fell below healthy controls.

The V end was cut by 6 bases, the J end by 7 bases, with 22 bases between. CDR3 length: 15 amino acids. The V gene's germline CDR1 is SGHAT and CDR2 FQNNGV. TCRdb re-derived calls from the 5' RACE reads in MiXCR, one entry per CDR3 protein. The table shows fewer than 85,000 distinct CDR3 sequences, with around 4.2% occurring only once. The chain carries TRBV11-2 and TRBJ2-7; maybe TRBD1 (5 bases). This clonotype was sampled from a man aged 25 to 45 with multiple sclerosis. Sequenced sample: PBMCs. The CDR3 bases are TGTGCCAGCAGAAAAACAGGAGATCGAAAAGGGGAGCAGTACTTC. Translating it yields CASRKTGDRKGEQYF.